Detailed here is one T cell receptor beta chain. Its antigen is still unknown. The sample holds no much larger clone one base away, and base qualities are not on file. The entry originates in a study of blood T cell repertoires in COVID-19 (dated by TCRdb to 2020 to 2021). Looking at the study overall: Samples from collaborators originated in the United States, Italy and Spain and spanned both the acute and convalescent phases of COVID-19. The prospective study material was composed of cDNA or gDNA derived from T cells, B-cell-depleted T cells, or PBMCs. Deeply sampled blood TCRbeta repertoires from subjects exposed to, actively infected with, or recovered from COVID-19 were included in the dataset. A freely available public database, intended as a resource for researchers studying the immune response to SARS-CoV-2, is where the repertoires were released. The samples were drawn from two sources: the first 160 participants of the ongoing ImmuneRACE study, and approximately 1,300 subjects contributed by 6 global collaborators. A de-identified subject ID, COVID-19 status, age in years and sex were almost always included in the sample metadata. HLA class I and class II types, where available, came from metadata supplied by the sample provider rather than from assay-based typing. Paper-wide results and their limitations: The quantity of clinical and demographic metadata differed by source and by participant and was supplied without curation.

Based on the germline V gene, the CDR1 and CDR2 sequences are MNHNS and SASEGT. There are 16 amino acids in the CDR3, from cysteine to phenylalanine inclusive. Here the CDR3 DNA is all that survives: 48 bases in frame from base 1. V gives up 3 bases and J gives up 0 bases, and the segment between their germline ends measures 12 bases. Participants in the prospective study were aged roughly 18 to 95 years, lived in 24 United States geographic areas, and enrolled through a virtual design. To assign participants to cohorts, the prospective study relied on clinical history that participants themselves reported in a screening survey and a study questionnaire. For ImmuneRACE Cohort 3, a participant was defined as recovered based on two consecutive negative NP/OP PCR tests, clearance by a healthcare professional, or resolution of symptoms. In the prospective study, mobile phlebotomists collected whole blood, serum and a nasopharyngeal or oropharyngeal swab from each participant. Over a roughly 2-month period, participants in the prospective study had the option of providing additional blood draws and questionnaires. Before DNA extraction, blood samples from the prospective study were shipped at room temperature or frozen.

TCRbeta CDR3 regions were amplified from genomic DNA by means of the immunoSEQ Assay, a bias-controlled multiplex PCR. The paper's data handling went like this. Within the assay, amplification of reference gene primers was used to estimate how many nucleated cells each sample contained. To quantify the absolute abundance of each unique TCRbeta CDR3 rearrangement, sequence reads were collapsed and filtered. Productive Simpson clonality was computed per sample as the square root of Simpson's diversity index over productive rearrangements. TCRdb's version of the immuneACCESS table is confined to in-frame rearrangements and falls short of the full clone set. An unresolved V gene accounts for under half of the shortfall where checked; the remainder is of unknown origin. D and trimming come from the DNA, and the V and J calls and clone size come from that table. This sample gives approximately 490,000 clones in total; about 85% of them show up just once. Roughly 8% of the sample is taken by the ten largest.

The V and J segments used are TRBV6-1 and TRBJ2-4, with no confident D gene call. This TCR came from a woman aged 55-70 years who had recovered from COVID-19. The specimen sequenced was PBMCs or T cells enriched from blood (not recorded which). The sequenced DNA is TGTGCCAGCAGTGAGACGCCCAGACTAGCCAAAAACATTCAGTACTTC. This encodes CASSETPRLAKNIQYF.